The clone carrying this T cell receptor (beta chain) appeared a single time. Its cognate antigen is unknown. These data are taken from a study of OX40 agonist ivuxolimab in advanced cancers. Study-level information: Patients got intravenous ivuxolimab at 0.01 to 10 mg/kg every 2 weeks. Those treated in dose escalation had hepatocellular carcinoma, melanoma, renal cell cancer or head and neck cancer. Overall study results and limits: More expanded clones were found, on average, in CD8+ than in CD4+ T cells. Doses of 0.1 to 3.0 mg/kg were accompanied by clonal expansion of CD4+ and CD8+ blood T cells by week 6.

TCRdb's copy holds only in-frame clones and misses some; the assay was immunoSEQ multiplex PCR. The sample contains around 80,000 clones, approximately 85% of which appear only once. CDR1 and CDR2 (germline): DFQATT, SNEGSKA (reference sequence). This CDR3 region has 11 residues. Unmatched junction bases numbered 4, after V lost 0 bases and J lost 12 bases. The TCR comes from an adult with an advanced solid tumor such as melanoma, head and neck, liver or kidney cancer. Source: CD4+ or CD8+ T cells sorted from blood, taken in a trial of the OX40 agonist ivuxolimab. The chain couples TRBV20-1 to TRBJ1-2; 7 nucleotides line up with TRBD1. The CDR3 loop reads CSAREGQSHTF. The CDR3 DNA follows: TGCAGTGCTAGAGAGGGACAGAGTCACACCTTC.